One and the same sample provided the 3 T cell receptor beta chains below, sequenced in a study of Graves' ophthalmopathy and Graves' hyperthyroidism. Amplified TCR beta CDR3 regions were obtained using RNA transcripts as template. First-round RT-PCR with HTBI primers preceded a second-round multiplex PCR. Via MiXCR, TCRdb re-called the multiplex PCR reads, giving one row per CDR3 protein. The sample contains roughly 700,000 distinct CDR3 sequences, roughly 40% of which appear only once. The sequenced sample was peripheral blood. These receptors all stem from an adult man with Graves' ophthalmopathy.

J is TRBJ1-1 and V is TRBV29-1, with a tentative D call TRBD1 (5 bases). The length of the CDR3 is 14 residues. The ends were cut back, 7 bases at V and 4 bases at J, with 19 bases in the middle. Germline V gene lookup returns CDR1 SQVTM and CDR2 ANQGSEA. The CDR3 region has the DNA TGCAGCGCCCGATTAGGACGGGGGAGCACTGAAGCTTTCTTT. Translation gives CSARLGRGSTEAFF. Combining the CDR3 with reference TRBV29-1 and TRBJ1-1 gives the whole variable domain SAVISQKPSRDICQRGTSLTIQCQVDSQVTMMFWYRQQPGQSLTLIATANQGSEATYESGFVIDKFPISRPNLTFSTLTVSNMSPEDSSIYLCSARLGRGSTEAFFGQGTRLTVV.

This clonotype was detected only a few times. The V and J genes are TRBV7-3 and TRBJ2-7, with D tentatively TRBD1 or TRBD2 (5 bases each). Germline assignment: CDR1 SGHTA and CDR2 FQGTGA. V was trimmed by 3 bases and J by 6 bases, leaving 12 bases between them. CDR3 length: 13 residues. The CDR3 DNA sequence: TGTGCCAGCAGCTTGTTCCGGGGCGGCGAGCAGTACTTC. It encodes CASSLFRGGEQYF.

At least ten counts were recorded for this clonotype. J is TRBJ1-1 and V is TRBV19; no clear D gene. This CDR3 spans 12 amino acids. Between the trimmed V and J ends, which lost 7 bases and 0 bases, there was a span of 6 bases. Germline V CDR1 and CDR2: LNHDA, SQIVND (reference sequence). CDR3 bases: TGTGCCAGTACTGATCTGAACACTGAAGCTTTCTTT. This codes for CASTDLNTEAFF.